This entry concerns a single T cell receptor beta chain. Antigen specificity is unknown. Researchers reported that TCR beta cDNA libraries carried unique molecular identifiers. Via MiXCR, TCRdb re-called the PCR reads, giving one row per CDR3 protein. The table includes some 690,000 distinct CDR3 sequences, around 60% detected once. V was cut by 2 bases and J by 5 bases, with 9 bases left in between. This CDR3 is built from 14 residues. The data stem from a study of post-analysis software for immune sequencing data. Study-wide results and caveats: About five TRBV segments occurring more often in patients than controls included TRBV5-6, TRBV5-1 and TRBV20-1. Multiple sclerosis patients had significantly lower normalized Chao1 diversity than controls.

The V and J genes are TRBV12-3 or TRBV12-4 and TRBJ1-4; no reliable D call. This receptor was identified in a girl aged 2 to 9 with multiple sclerosis. Sequenced: blood. CDR3 in DNA: TGTGCCAGCAGTTTATCCCCCGGAAATGAAAAACTGTTTTTT. Amino acids: CASSLSPGNEKLFF.